One and the same sample provided the 24 T cell receptor beta chains below, sequenced in a study of cytotoxic CD8 clonotypes in ibrutinib-treated CLL. Some clones are missing from TCRdb's copy, which holds only in-frame ones; the method was immunoSEQ multiplex PCR. The sample includes fewer than 400,000 clones, 67% of them seen just once. Sequenced material: PBMCs, taken after 36 months of ibrutinib treatment. The origin of the receptors is a human donor with chronic lymphocytic leukemia.

The chain links TRBV28 to TRBJ2-7; D gene uncertain. Trimming left V 5 bases short and J 5 bases short, with 16 bases between. This CDR3 has 14 residues. CDR1 and CDR2 (germline): MDHEN, SYDVKM. The CDR3 sequence: CASSKFMPGHEQYF. In nucleotides, the CDR3 is TGTGCCAGCAGTAAGTTTATGCCCGGACACGAGCAGTACTTC.

This clone has only a few counts. The chain employs TRBV5-6 and TRBJ2-7; D gene unclear. The germline V gene encodes CDR1 SGHDT and CDR2 YYEEEE. CDR3 length: 14 amino acids. Trimming pared 0 bases from V and 0 bases from J, leaving 7 bases between. The CDR3 nucleotides read TGTGCCAGCAGCTTGGAGCGTAGCTCCTACGAGCAGTACTTC. This gives the protein CASSLERSSYEQYF.

The chain employs TRBV4-1 and TRBJ2-1; D call uncertain. V lost 1 base to trimming and J lost 10 bases, with 8 bases between them. CDR1 and CDR2 (germline): MGHRA, YSYEKL. The CDR3 is 12 residues long. CDR3 region: CASSQGSREQFF. The DNA for the CDR3 is TGCGCCAGCAGCCAAGGCTCTCGCGAGCAGTTCTTC.

This clone has more than one count but fewer than ten. This sequence joins TRBV2 and TRBJ2-5; no reliable D call. Per the germline V gene, CDR1 is SNHLY and CDR2 is FYNNEI. V lost 3 bases and J lost 2, with 13 bases in between. The CDR3 sequence is 15 residues long. The CDR3 loop reads CASSDYRKSQETQYF. CDR3 coding DNA: TGTGCCAGCAGTGATTACCGCAAGTCTCAAGAGACCCAGTACTTC.

The chain uses TRBV6-5 and TRBJ2-7; D call uncertain. V shed 0 bases and J shed 0 bases, with 12 bases lying between them. The germline gives CDR1 MNHEY, CDR2 SVGAGI. The CDR3 is 16 amino acids. For the CDR3, the DNA is TGTGCCAGCAGTTACTCCCCTTTTGACGGCTCCTACGAGCAGTACTTC. Its protein product is CASSYSPFDGSYEQYF.

The CDR3 loop is CASSPGTVNTEAFF. DNA of the CDR3: TGCGCCAGCAGTCCCGGGACGGTGAACACTGAAGCTTTCTTT. The J gene is TRBJ1-1, the V gene TRBV4-3; perhaps TRBD1 as D (5 bases). The CDR3 length is 14 residues. Trimming left V 6 bases short and J 0 bases short, with 11 bases between. CDR1 and CDR2 from the germline V gene are LGHNA and YSLEER.

The chain employs TRBV4-3 and TRBJ1-4, with a tentative D call TRBD1 (6 bases). The V end lost 1 base, the J end lost 10 bases, and 10 bases lay between the germline ends. Per the germline V gene, CDR1 is LGHNA and CDR2 is YSLEER. The CDR3 length is 13 residues. In DNA, the CDR3 is TGCGCCAGCAGCCAAGTGGAGACAGGAAAACTGTTTTTT. It is translated as CASSQVETGKLFF.

This chain joins TRBV4-1 and TRBJ2-7, with 11 bases lining up with TRBD2. This CDR3 is 16 amino acids long. Germline CDR1 and CDR2: MGHRA and YSYEKL. The trim removed 4 bases at V and 4 bases at J, leaving 9 bases unmatched. CDR3 region: CASSLGVLAGGYEQYF. In DNA, the CDR3 is TGCGCCAGCAGCCTTGGAGTGCTAGCGGGAGGTTACGAGCAGTACTTC.

This clone was observed a single time. The genes are TRBV11-2 and TRBJ2-3; D possibly corresponds to TRBD2 (5 bases). V lost 6 bases and J lost 0, with 13 bases in between. This CDR3 is built from 15 residues. Germline V gives CDR1 SGHAT, CDR2 FQNNGV. The CDR3 region is CASRHRPGSTDTQYF. The CDR3 nucleotides are TGTGCCAGCAGACACCGACCGGGGAGCACAGATACGCAGTATTTT.

This clone has a handful of counts. This chain links TRBV6-5 with TRBJ2-7, with 7 nucleotides matching TRBD2. V was pared by 10 bases and J by 3 bases, with 9 bases of the junction left unmatched. This CDR3 has 13 amino acids. The V gene's germline CDR1 is MNHEY and CDR2 SVGAGI. CDR3 amino acids: CATQGAGDYEQYF. DNA of the CDR3: TGTGCCACCCAAGGGGCGGGGGACTACGAGCAGTACTTC.

This clone was counted a single time. This chain links TRBV5-1 with TRBJ2-7; 7 bases are a match to TRBD1. Trimming removed 4 bases from V and 2 bases from J; junction bases left unmatched: 9. CDR1 and CDR2 (germline): SGHRS, YFSETQ. This CDR3 spans 15 amino acids. CDR3 in amino acids: CASSPSGQATYEQYF. In DNA, the CDR3 is TGCGCCAGCAGCCCGAGCGGACAGGCTACCTACGAGCAGTACTTC.

This clone was found a few times. The chain carries TRBV11-3 and TRBJ2-7; 9 bases fit TRBD1. Germline assignment: CDR1 SGHNT and CDR2 YENEEA. The trim removed 4 bases at V and 5 bases at J, leaving 9 bases unmatched. The length of the CDR3 is 15 residues. The CDR3 coding sequence is TGTGCCAGCAGCTCCGGACAGGGGACTACCGACGAGCAGTACTTC. It is translated as CASSSGQGTTDEQYF.

This chain uses TRBV5-1 with TRBJ1-2, with TRBD1 matching over 8 bases. V lost 4 bases and J lost 8; bases outside the gene matches: 10. This CDR3 region has 14 residues. Germline loops: CDR1 SGHRS, CDR2 YFSETQ. The CDR3: CASSRTSGGSGYTF. CDR3 coding DNA: TGCGCCAGCAGCAGGACCTCAGGGGGCTCCGGCTACACCTTC. Full variable domain (outside the CDR3, taken from reference TRBV5-1 and TRBJ1-2): KAGVTQTPRYLIKTRGQQVTLSCSPISGHRSVSWYQQTPGQGLQFLFEYFSETQRNKGNFPGRFSGRQFSNSRSEMNVSTLELGDSALYLCASSRTSGGSGYTFGSGTRLTVV.

The chain couples TRBV5-4 to TRBJ1-2, with a possible D match to TRBD1 (5 bases). The CDR3 has 11 residues. Germline V gene sequence: CDR1 SGHNT, CDR2 YYREEE (reference sequence). As DNA, the CDR3 is TGTGTCTGCAGGGCCGAATATGGCTACACCTTC. It translates to CVCRAEYGYTF.

The chain links TRBV4-3 to TRBJ2-3, with 7 bases identical to TRBD2. In germline, CDR1 is LGHNA, CDR2 YSLEER. J gave up 2 bases and V 0 bases, and 5 bases lay outside the gene matches. This CDR3 comprises 16 residues. CDR3 bases: TGCGCCAGCAGCCAAGATGGCCTAGCGGCCACAGATACGCAGTATTTT. Translated: CASSQDGLAATDTQYF.

The genes are TRBV29-1 and TRBJ2-1, with TRBD2 matching 9 bases. Germline V CDR1 and CDR2: SQVTM, ANQGSEA. The V and J ends lost 0 bases and 12 bases, in that order; junction bases with no gene match: 9. The length of the CDR3 is 14 residues. CDR3: CSVEDRGSGRWQFF. In DNA form, the CDR3 reads TGCAGCGTTGAAGATCGGGGAAGCGGGAGGTGGCAGTTCTTC.

V is TRBV7-9 and J is TRBJ2-1, with TRBD1 identical over 9 bases. V shed 8 bases and J 15 bases; nucleotides not matched to a gene: 5. This CDR3 has 10 amino acids. Germline loops: CDR1 SEHNR, CDR2 FQNEAQ (reference sequence). This CDR3 reads CASGPGQGFF. As DNA, the CDR3 is TGTGCCAGCGGCCCGGGACAGGGGTTCTTC.

This rearrangement joins TRBV28 to TRBJ2-5, with D possibly TRBD1 on 5 matching bases. V was trimmed by 5 bases and J by 5 bases, leaving 9 bases between them. The CDR3 covers 12 residues. Germline assignment: CDR1 MDHEN and CDR2 SYDVKM. Written as DNA, the CDR3 is TGTGCCAGCAGTACAGGCGTGGAGACCCAGTACTTC. Protein sequence: CASSTGVETQYF. The variable domain in full, completed from reference TRBV28 and TRBJ2-5, reads DVKVTQSSRYLVKRTGEKVFLECVQDMDHENMFWYRQDPGLGLRLIYFSYDVKMKEKGDIPEGYSVSREKKERFSLILESASTNQTSMYLCASSTGVETQYFGPGTRLLVL.

The chain uses TRBV6-1 and TRBJ2-1; D may be TRBD1 or TRBD2 (5 bases each). This CDR3 contains 12 residues. Germline loops: CDR1 MNHNS, CDR2 SASEGT. The germline V and J ends were trimmed by 7 bases and 12 bases, with 16 bases remaining between them. The DNA of the CDR3 is TGTGCCAGCACCTACCGGGACCTTGGGCAGTTCTTC. Translating gives CASTYRDLGQFF.

The chain links TRBV4-1 to TRBJ2-3, with 10 bases fitting TRBD2. J gave up 1 base and V 1 base, and 8 bases lay outside the gene matches. Germline V lookup: CDR1 MGHRA, CDR2 YSYEKL. CDR3 length: 18 residues. The CDR3 region is CASSQVDLGTSGTDTQYF. CDR3 bases: TGCGCCAGCAGCCAAGTTGATCTCGGGACTAGCGGCACAGATACGCAGTATTTT.

The rearrangement joins TRBV18 to TRBJ2-7, with 8 bases identical to TRBD1. V lost 2 bases to trimming and J lost 0 bases; unmatched junction nucleotides: 6. Per the germline V gene, CDR1 is KGHSH and CDR2 is LQKENI. The CDR3 runs 16 residues. CDR3 loop: CASSPKGTGGSYEQYF. CDR3 coding DNA: TGTGCCAGCTCACCAAAAGGAACAGGGGGCTCCTACGAGCAGTACTTC.

V gene TRBV5-6 combines with J gene TRBJ1-2, with a possible D match to TRBD1 (5 bases). The germline gives CDR1 SGHDT, CDR2 YYEEEE. V lost 5 bases and J lost 7, with 9 bases in between. The CDR3 is 11 amino acids. The chain's CDR3 is CASRRRGGYTF. The CDR3 DNA is TGTGCCAGCAGGCGGAGGGGTGGCTACACCTTC.

The V call is TRBV21-1, the J call TRBJ2-1. TRBV21-1 is designated a pseudogene. The CDR3 has 8 amino acids. CDR3 loop: CASLVLFF. CDR3 in DNA: TGTGCCAGCCTTGTGCTGTTCTTC.

This clone was seen a single time. This chain connects TRBV6-1 to TRBJ2-7, with D tentatively TRBD1 or TRBD2 (5 bases each). The CDR3 sequence is 14 residues long. CDR1 is MNHNS, CDR2 SASEGT, per germline. With 7 bases removed from V and 4 bases from J, the gap between germline ends came to 17 bases. The CDR3 spells CASTSAGRWYEQYF. DNA of the CDR3: TGTGCCAGCACCTCAGCAGGGAGATGGTACGAGCAGTACTTC.